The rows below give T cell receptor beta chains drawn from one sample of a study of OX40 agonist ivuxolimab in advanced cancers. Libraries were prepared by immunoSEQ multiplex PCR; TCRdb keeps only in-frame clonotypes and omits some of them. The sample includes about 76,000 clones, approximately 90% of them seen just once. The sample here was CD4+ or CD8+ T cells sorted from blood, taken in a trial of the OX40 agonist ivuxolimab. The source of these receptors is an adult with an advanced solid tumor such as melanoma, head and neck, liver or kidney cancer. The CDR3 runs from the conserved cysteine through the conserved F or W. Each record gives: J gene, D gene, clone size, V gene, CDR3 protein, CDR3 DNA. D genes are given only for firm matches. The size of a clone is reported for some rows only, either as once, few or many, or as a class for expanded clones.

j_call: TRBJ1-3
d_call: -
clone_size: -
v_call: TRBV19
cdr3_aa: CASRSQGNTGNTIYF
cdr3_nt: TGTGCCAGTAGGTCGCAGGGGAATACAGGAAACACCATATATTTT

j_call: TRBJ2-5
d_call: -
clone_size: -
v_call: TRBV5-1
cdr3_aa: CASSLGRDYGETQYF
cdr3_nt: TGCGCCAGCAGCTTGGGGCGGGATTATGGAGAGACCCAGTACTTC

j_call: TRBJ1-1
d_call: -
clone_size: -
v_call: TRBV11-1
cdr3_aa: CASSPLGSEAFF
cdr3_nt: TGTGCCAGCAGCCCCCTAGGTTCTGAAGCTTTCTTT

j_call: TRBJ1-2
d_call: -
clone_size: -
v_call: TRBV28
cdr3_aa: CASSLPQGGYTF
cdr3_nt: TGTGCCAGCAGTTTACCGCAGGGTGGCTACACCTTC

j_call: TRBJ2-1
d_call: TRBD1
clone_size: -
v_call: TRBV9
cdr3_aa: CASAPGQGYNEQFF
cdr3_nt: TGTGCCAGCGCCCCGGGACAGGGGTACAATGAGCAGTTCTTC

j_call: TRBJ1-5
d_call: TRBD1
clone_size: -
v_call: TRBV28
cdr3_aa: CASRPGTGGNQPQHF
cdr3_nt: TGTGCCAGCAGACCCGGGACAGGGGGCAATCAGCCCCAGCATTTT

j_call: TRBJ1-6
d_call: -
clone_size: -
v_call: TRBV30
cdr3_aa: CAWSPPRARGSPLHF
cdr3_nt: TGTGCCTGGAGCCCTCCCCGGGCGAGAGGTTCACCCCTCCACTTT

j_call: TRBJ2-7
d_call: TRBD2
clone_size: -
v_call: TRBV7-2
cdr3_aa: CASSLGRTSDYEQYF
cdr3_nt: TGTGCCAGCAGCTTGGGGAGGACTAGTGACTACGAGCAGTACTTC

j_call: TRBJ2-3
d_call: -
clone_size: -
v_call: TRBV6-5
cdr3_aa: CASSYEGPGDTQYF
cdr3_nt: TGTGCCAGCAGTTACGAAGGGCCGGGGGATACGCAGTATTTT

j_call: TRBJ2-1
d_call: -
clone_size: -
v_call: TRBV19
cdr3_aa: CASSIGSYNEQFF
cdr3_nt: TGTGCCAGTAGTATCGGGTCCTACAATGAGCAGTTCTTC

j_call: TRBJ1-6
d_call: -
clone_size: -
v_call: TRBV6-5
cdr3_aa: CASRGPSSNSPLHF
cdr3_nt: TGTGCCAGCAGGGGACCCAGCAGCAATTCACCCCTCCACTTT

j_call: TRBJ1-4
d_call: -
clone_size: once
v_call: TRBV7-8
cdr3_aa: CASSLEGLAGEKLFF
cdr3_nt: TGTGCCAGCAGCTTAGAAGGTCTTGCAGGGGAAAAACTGTTTTTT

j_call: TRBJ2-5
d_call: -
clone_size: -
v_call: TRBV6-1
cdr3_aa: CASEQAAETQYF
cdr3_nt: TGTGCCAGCGAACAGGCGGCGGAGACCCAGTACTTC

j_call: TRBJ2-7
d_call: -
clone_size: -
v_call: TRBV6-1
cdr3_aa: CASSPTVISYEQYF
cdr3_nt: TGTGCCAGCAGCCCGACAGTGATCTCCTACGAGCAGTACTTC

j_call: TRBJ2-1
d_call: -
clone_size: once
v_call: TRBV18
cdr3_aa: CASSPLVGNNEQFF
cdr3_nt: TGTGCCAGCTCACCACTTGTGGGTAACAATGAGCAGTTCTTC

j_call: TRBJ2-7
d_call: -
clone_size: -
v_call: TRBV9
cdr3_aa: CASSPRAGMGEQYF
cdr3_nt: TGTGCCAGCAGCCCACGGGCGGGAATGGGCGAGCAGTACTTC

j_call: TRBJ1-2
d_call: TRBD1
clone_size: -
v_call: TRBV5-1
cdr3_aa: CASSRRGQGIEGYTF
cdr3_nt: TGCGCCAGCAGCCGACGAGGACAGGGGATCGAAGGCTACACCTTC

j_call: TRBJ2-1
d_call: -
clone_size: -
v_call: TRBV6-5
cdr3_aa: CASSYDWAYNEQFF
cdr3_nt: TGTGCCAGCAGTTACGACTGGGCCTACAATGAGCAGTTCTTC

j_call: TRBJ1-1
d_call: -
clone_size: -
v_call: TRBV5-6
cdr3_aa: CASSLGGWGARTEAFF
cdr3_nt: TGTGCCAGCAGCTTGGGTGGATGGGGGGCCCGGACTGAAGCTTTCTTT

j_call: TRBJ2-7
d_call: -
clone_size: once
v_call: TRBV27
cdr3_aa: CASSLGDEQYF
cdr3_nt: TGTGCCAGCAGTTTGGGGGACGAGCAGTACTTC

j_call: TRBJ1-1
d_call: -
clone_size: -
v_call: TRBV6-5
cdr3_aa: CASSPPGQLGTEAFF
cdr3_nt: TGTGCCAGCAGTCCCCCGGGACAATTAGGCACTGAAGCTTTCTTT

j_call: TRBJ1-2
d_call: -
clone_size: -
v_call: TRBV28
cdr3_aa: CASSVGGAVANYGYTF
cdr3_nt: TGTGCCAGCAGTGTGGGCGGGGCAGTAGCTAACTATGGCTACACCTTC

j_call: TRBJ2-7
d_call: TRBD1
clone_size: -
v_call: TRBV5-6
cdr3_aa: CASSRGLTYEQYF
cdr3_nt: TGTGCCAGCAGCAGGGGGCTTACCTACGAGCAGTACTTC

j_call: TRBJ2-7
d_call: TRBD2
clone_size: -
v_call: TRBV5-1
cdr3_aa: CASSLRGTSDYEQYF
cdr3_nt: TGCGCCAGCAGCTTACGTGGGACTAGCGACTACGAGCAGTACTTC

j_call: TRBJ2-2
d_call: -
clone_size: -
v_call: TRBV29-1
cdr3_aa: CSGDWSGELFF
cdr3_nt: TGCAGCGGGGACTGGTCCGGGGAGCTGTTTTTT

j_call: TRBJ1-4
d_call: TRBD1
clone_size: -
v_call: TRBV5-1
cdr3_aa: CASSPTGGGGEKLFF
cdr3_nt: TGCGCCAGCAGCCCAACAGGGGGAGGCGGTGAAAAACTGTTTTTT

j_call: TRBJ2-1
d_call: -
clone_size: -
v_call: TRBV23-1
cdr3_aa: CASTIKGYNEQFF
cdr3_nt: TGCGCCAGCACCATCAAGGGCTACAATGAGCAGTTCTTC

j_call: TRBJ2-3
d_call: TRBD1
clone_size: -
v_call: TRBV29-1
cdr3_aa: CSVAGTGYSNTDTQYF
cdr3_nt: TGCAGCGTTGCCGGGACAGGGTACAGCAATACAGATACGCAGTATTTT

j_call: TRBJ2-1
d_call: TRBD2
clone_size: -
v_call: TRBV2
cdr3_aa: CARTLASGHEQFF
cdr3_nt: TGTGCCAGGACCCTGGCTAGCGGGCATGAGCAGTTCTTC

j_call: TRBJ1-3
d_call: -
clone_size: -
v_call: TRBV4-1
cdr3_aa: CASSQGDGISGNTIYF
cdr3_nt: TGCGCCAGCAGCCAAGGCGACGGGATCTCTGGAAACACCATATATTTT

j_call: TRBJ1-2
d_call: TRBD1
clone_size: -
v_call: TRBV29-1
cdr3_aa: CSVEGGTGGEVGYTF
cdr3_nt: TGCAGCGTCGAGGGTGGGACAGGGGGGGAGGTAGGCTACACCTTC

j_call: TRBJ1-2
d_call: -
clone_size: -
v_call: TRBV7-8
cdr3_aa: CASSLATRALNTHTPYGYTF
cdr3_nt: TGTGCCAGCAGCTTAGCGACCCGGGCCCTTAATACCCATACCCCTTATGGCTACACCTTC

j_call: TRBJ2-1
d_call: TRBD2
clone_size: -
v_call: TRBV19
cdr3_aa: CASRSGRAYNEQFF
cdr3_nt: TGTGCCAGCCGTAGCGGGAGGGCGTACAATGAGCAGTTCTTC

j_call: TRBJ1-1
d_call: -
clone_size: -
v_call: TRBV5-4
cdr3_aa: CASSYIRGLDSLNTEAFF
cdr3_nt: TGTGCCAGCAGCTACATCAGGGGCCTAGACTCCTTGAACACTGAAGCTTTCTTT

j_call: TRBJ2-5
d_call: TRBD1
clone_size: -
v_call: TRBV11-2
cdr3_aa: CASSLGPGGYQETQYF
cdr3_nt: TGTGCCAGCAGCTTAGGGCCAGGGGGTTACCAAGAGACCCAGTACTTC

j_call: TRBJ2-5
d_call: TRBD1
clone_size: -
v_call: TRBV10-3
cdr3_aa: CAISESGQQETQYF
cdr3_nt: TGTGCCATCAGTGAGTCGGGACAGCAAGAGACCCAGTACTTC

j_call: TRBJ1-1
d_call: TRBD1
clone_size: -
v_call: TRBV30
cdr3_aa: CAWSPTGDTEAFF
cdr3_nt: TGTGCCTGGAGTCCTACAGGGGACACTGAAGCTTTCTTT